This TCR beta chain was captured in a study of cytomegalovirus exposure and HLA in healthy donors. Whole-study results and caveats: In presence/absence analyses, roughly uniform sequencing depth across donors was assumed.

A note on this clone: As yet, its antigen is unknown.

Primers included in the PCR were 60 Vbeta and 13 Jbeta primers. Profiled with immunoSEQ multiplex PCR; TCRdb holds only in-frame clones, not every one. The data show more than 110,000 clones, about 71% seen once. The sequenced material came from PBMCs. The receptor was derived from a woman aged 55-70 years in good health and CMV-seropositive.

DNA of the CDR3: TGTGCCAGCAGAGCTGACAGGGGCCAGAACACTGAAGCTTTCTTT. Translating it yields CASRADRGQNTEAFF. The V call is TRBV6-4, the J call TRBJ1-1; 8 bases line up with TRBD1. The CDR3 totals 15 residues. V was pared by 6 bases and J by 1 base, with 7 bases of the junction left unmatched. Germline CDR1 is MRHNA and CDR2 is SNTAGT.